This T cell receptor (beta chain) was recovered during a study of cytomegalovirus exposure and HLA in healthy donors. Study overall: Among fewer than 500 genotyped donors, about 80% fell in the Caucasian-associated ancestry cluster. Whole-study findings and limits: TCR beta chains numbering under 200 were designated cytomegalovirus-associated. Usually a TCR sequence was rare, but some public TCRs were found in many donors. Earlier analysis found most TCR beta V segments productive about 87% or about 30% of the time.

Vbeta (60) and Jbeta (13) primers were used in the PCR. Repertoires were generated with immunoSEQ multiplex PCR, while TCRdb's copy carries only in-frame clones and drops some. The sample lists about 170,000 clones, 80% to 85% occurring once. Germline V lookup: CDR1 LNHDA, CDR2 SQIVND (reference sequence). Between the trimmed V and J ends, which lost 5 bases and 4 bases, there was a span of 8 bases. This CDR3 has 12 residues. This clone occurred a few times. Its antigen is as yet unknown. The source is a male donor in good health and CMV-seronegative. The sample was PBMCs. The gene calls are TRBV19 and TRBJ1-1, with TRBD1 as a possible D gene (6 bases). CDR3 amino acids: CASSQGLTEAFF. The DNA for the CDR3 is TGTGCCAGTAGTCAGGGGCTCACTGAAGCTTTCTTT.